The T cell receptor (beta chain) under discussion was sequenced for a study of T cell responses to AZD1222 COVID-19 vaccine. Study observations and caveats: Females made up more of the donors, who were largely white British, and clonal diversity may have come out too low. Elevations in Spike-specific TCR breadth and depth followed administration of two AZD1222 doses. Samples come after the peak T cell response, not at day 14.

The assay was immunoSEQ multiplex PCR, and TCRdb's table has in-frame clones only and misses some. The table records tens of thousands of clones, 88% of them present only once. The V gene end was trimmed by 0 bases and the J gene end by 8 bases; junction bases not matched to a gene: 7. The germline V gene has CDR1 GTSNPN and CDR2 SVGIG (reference sequence). This CDR3 contains 14 residues. About this clone: Its specificity is not known.

The J gene is TRBJ2-1, the V gene TRBV30; 7 bases fit TRBD2. The source was peripheral blood, collected 28 days after the second AZD1222 dose. This TCR was recovered from an adult who received the AZD1222 COVID-19 vaccine. The CDR3, as DNA: TGTGCCTGGAGTGTACGGGGGGAGGGCTATGAGCAGTTCTTC. Protein sequence: CAWSVRGEGYEQFF.